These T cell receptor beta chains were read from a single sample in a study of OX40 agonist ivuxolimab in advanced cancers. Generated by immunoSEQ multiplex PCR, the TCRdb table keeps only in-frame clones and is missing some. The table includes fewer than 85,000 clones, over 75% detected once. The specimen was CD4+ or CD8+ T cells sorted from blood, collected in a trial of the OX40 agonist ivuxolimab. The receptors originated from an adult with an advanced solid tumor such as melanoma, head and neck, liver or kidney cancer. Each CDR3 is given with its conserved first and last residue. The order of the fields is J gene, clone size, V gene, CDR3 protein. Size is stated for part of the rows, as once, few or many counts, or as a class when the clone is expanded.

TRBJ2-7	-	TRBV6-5	CASSPAGGFYEQYF
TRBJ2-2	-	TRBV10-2	CASSESGNTGELFF
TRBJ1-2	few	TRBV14	CASSRGWVGYTF
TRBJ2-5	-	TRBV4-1	CASSPRPGETQYF
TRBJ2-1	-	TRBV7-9	CASSLVLSGTKQFF
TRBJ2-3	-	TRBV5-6	CASSFTGIDTQYF
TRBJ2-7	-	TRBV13	CASSQRTSGSHEQYF
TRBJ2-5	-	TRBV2	CAIKTGSRFTQETQYF
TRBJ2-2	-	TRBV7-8	CASSLFPSIGELFF
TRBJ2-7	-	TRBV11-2	CASSSIGSGGYEQYF
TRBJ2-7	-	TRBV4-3	CASSQDLYWGGEQYF
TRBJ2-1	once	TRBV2	CASRADSGNYNEQFF
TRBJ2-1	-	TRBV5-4	CASSLSGSGEQFF
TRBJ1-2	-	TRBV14	CASSSLLPVADYGYTF
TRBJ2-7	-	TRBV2	CVSREGRLSYEQYF
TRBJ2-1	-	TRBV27	CASSFWGNEQFF
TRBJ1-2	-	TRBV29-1	CSVEKTTNYGYTF
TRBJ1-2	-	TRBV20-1	CSARDNYGYTF
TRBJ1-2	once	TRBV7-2	CASSLQVRDGYTF
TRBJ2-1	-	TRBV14	CASSQIPGGVQFF